The T cell receptor beta chain described here comes from a study of blood T cells in healthy people across ages. In terms of origin and age, donors were healthy Caucasian individuals from Russia aged 6 to 90. No fewer than 6 micrograms of total RNA were isolated from every sample. Regarding the study as a whole: A strong correlation was seen between TCR beta diversity and naive T cell percentage.

Combining a sample-barcoded 5' primer with a J-beta primer mix, a second PCR ran for 7 to 11 cycles. Via MiXCR, TCRdb re-called the 5' RACE reads, giving one row per CDR3 protein. The sample records more than 800,000 distinct CDR3 sequences, about 30% being singletons. The CDR3 length is 13 residues. The germline V gene has CDR1 SGHRS and CDR2 YFSETQ. This clonotype turned up a few times. Its antigen is unidentified. A much larger clone is a single base away; this may be a read error. V is TRBV5-1 and J is TRBJ1-1; D call uncertain. The clonotype comes from a woman older than 75 in good health. Sequencing input: blood. In DNA, the CDR3 is TGCGCCGGCAGCTTGGCCATAAACACTGAAGCTTTCTTT. Translation gives CAGSLAINTEAFF.